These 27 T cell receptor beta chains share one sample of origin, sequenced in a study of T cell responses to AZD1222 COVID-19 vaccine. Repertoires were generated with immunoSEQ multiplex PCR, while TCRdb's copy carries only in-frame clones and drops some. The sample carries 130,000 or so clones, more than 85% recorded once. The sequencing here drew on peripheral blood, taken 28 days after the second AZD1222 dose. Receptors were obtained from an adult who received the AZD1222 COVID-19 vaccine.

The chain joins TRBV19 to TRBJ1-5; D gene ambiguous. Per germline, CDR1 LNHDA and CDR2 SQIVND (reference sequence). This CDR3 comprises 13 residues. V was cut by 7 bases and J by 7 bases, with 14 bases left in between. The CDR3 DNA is TGTGCCAGTATTGGGAGAGGGCGCCAGCCCCAGCATTTT. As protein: CASIGRGRQPQHF.

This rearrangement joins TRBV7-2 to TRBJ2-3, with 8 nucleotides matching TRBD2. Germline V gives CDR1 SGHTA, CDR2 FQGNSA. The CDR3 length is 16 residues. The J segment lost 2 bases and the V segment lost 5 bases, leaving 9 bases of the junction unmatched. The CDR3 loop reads CASSIGLAVATDTQYF. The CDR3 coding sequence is TGTGCCAGCAGCATTGGACTAGCCGTTGCCACAGATACGCAGTATTTT.

In DNA, the CDR3 is TGTGCCAGCAGCGCGACTTGGGGCCGACTTGCAACTAATGAAAAACTGTTTTTT. Translation: CASSATWGRLATNEKLFF. The rearrangement uses TRBV5-8 and TRBJ1-4, with D tentatively TRBD1 (5 bases). From germline, CDR1 is SGHTS and CDR2 YDEGEE. This CDR3 has 18 residues. Between the trimmed V and J ends, which lost 4 bases and 0 bases, there was a span of 19 bases.

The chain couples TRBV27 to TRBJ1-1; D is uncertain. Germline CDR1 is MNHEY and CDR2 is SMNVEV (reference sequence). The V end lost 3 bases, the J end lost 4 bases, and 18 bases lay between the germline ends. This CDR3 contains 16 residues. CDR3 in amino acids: CASSFRRSLGGTEAFF. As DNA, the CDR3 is TGTGCCAGCAGTTTCCGACGGTCTCTAGGAGGCACTGAAGCTTTCTTT.

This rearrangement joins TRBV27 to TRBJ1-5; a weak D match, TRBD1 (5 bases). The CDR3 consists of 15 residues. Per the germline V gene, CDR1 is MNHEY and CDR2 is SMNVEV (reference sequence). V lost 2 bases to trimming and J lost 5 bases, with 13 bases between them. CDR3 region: CASSLAGTEHQPQHF. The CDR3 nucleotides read TGTGCCAGCAGTTTAGCAGGGACGGAGCATCAGCCCCAGCATTTT.

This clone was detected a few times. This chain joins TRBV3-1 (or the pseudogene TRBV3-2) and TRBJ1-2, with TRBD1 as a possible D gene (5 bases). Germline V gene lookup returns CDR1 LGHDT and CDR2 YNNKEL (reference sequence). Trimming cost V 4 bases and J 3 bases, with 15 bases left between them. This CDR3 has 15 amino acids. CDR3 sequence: CASSPSGADHYGYTF. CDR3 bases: TGTGCCAGCAGCCCGTCCGGGGCAGACCACTATGGCTACACCTTC.

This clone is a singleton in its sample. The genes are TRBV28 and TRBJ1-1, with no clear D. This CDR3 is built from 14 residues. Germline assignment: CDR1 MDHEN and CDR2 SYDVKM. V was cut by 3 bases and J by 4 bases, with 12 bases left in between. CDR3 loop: CASSLALSITEAFF. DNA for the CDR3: TGTGCCAGCAGTTTGGCCCTCTCGATCACTGAAGCTTTCTTT.

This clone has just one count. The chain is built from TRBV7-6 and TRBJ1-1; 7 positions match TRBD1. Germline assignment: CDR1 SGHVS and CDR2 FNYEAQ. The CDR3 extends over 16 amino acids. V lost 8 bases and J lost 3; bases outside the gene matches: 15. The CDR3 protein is CASGKGYRGLDTEAFF. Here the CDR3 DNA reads TGTGCCAGCGGGAAAGGTTACAGGGGTTTGGACACTGAAGCTTTCTTT. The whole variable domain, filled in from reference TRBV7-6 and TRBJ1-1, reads GAGVSQSPRYKVTKRGQDVALRCDPISGHVSLYWYRQALGQGPEFLTYFNYEAQQDKSGLPNDRFSAERPEGSISTLTIQRTEQRDSAMYRCASGKGYRGLDTEAFFGQGTRLTVV.

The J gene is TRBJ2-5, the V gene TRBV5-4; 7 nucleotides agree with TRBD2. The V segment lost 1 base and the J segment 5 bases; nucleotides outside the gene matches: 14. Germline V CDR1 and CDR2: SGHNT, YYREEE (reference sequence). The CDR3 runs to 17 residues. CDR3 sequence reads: CASSLLGRGEHGETQYF. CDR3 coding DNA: TGTGCCAGCAGCTTGCTTGGTCGGGGGGAACACGGGGAGACCCAGTACTTC.

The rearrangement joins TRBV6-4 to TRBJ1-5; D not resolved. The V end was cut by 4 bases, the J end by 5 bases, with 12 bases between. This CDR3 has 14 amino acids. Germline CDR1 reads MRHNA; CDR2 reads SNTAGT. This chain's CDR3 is CASSVQQEYQPQHF. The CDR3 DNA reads TGTGCCAGCAGTGTACAGCAAGAATATCAGCCCCAGCATTTT.

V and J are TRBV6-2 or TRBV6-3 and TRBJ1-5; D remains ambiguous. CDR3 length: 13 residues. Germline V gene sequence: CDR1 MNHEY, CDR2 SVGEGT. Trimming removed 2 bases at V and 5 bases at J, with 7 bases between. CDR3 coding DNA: TGTGCCAGCAGTTACCTCGGTTATCAGCCCCAGCATTTT. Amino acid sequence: CASSYLGYQPQHF.

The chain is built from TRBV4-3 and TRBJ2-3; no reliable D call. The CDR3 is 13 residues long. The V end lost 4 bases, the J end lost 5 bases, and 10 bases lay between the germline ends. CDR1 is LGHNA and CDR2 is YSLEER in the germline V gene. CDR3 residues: CASSPRLRDTQYF. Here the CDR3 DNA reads TGCGCCAGCAGCCCGCGTTTGCGAGATACGCAGTATTTT.

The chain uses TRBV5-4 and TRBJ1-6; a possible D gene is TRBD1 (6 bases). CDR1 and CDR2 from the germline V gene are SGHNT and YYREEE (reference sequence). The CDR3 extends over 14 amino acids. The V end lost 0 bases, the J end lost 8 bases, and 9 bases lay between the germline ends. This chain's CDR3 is CASSLARGYSPLHF. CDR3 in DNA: TGTGCCAGCAGCTTGGCCAGGGGTTATTCACCCCTCCACTTT.

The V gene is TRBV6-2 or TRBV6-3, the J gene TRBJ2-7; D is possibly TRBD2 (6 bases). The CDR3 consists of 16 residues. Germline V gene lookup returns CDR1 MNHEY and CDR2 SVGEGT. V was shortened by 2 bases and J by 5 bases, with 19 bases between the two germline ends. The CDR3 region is CASSYAGLRAGHEQYF. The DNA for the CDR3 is TGTGCCAGCAGTTACGCGGGGCTCCGGGCGGGCCACGAGCAGTACTTC.

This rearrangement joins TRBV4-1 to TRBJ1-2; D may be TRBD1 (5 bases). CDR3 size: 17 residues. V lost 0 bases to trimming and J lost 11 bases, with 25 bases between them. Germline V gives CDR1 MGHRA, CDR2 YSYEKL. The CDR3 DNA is TGCGCCAGCAGCCAAGATAAGTTACGGGAAGGGGCCAACAGATACACCTTC. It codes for CASSQDKLREGANRYTF.

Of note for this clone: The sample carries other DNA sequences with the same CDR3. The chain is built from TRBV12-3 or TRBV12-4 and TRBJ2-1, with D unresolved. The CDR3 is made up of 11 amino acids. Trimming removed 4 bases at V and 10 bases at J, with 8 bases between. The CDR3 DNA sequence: TGTGCCAGCAGTTCCACACGAGAGCAGTTCTTC. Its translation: CASSSTREQFF.

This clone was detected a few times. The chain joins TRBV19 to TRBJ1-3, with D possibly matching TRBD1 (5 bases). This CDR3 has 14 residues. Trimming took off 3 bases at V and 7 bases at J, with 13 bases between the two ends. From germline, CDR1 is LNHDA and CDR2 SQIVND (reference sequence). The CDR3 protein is CASSIDSGPNTIYF. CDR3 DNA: TGTGCCAGTAGTATCGACAGCGGGCCTAACACCATATATTTT.

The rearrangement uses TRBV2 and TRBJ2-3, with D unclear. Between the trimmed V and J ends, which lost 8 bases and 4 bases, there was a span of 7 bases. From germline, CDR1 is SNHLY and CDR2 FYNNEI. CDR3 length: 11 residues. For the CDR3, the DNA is TGTGCCAGCTACGGCCCAGATACGCAGTATTTT. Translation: CASYGPDTQYF.

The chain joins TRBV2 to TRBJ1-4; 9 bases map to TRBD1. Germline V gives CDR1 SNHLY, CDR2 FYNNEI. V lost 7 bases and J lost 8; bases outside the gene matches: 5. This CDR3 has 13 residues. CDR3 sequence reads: CASTRTGDEKLFF. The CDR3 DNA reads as TGTGCCAGCACTCGGACAGGGGACGAAAAACTGTTTTTT.

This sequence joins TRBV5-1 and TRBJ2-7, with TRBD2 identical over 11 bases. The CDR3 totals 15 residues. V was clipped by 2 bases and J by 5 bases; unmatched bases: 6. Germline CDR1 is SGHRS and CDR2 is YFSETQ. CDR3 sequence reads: CASSLTTSGSNEQYF. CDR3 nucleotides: TGCGCCAGCAGCTTAACTACTAGCGGGAGTAACGAGCAGTACTTC.

For the CDR3, the DNA is TGTGCCAGCAGCCAAGAGGCACAGGGTCAAGATACGCAGTATTTT. Encoded protein: CASSQEAQGQDTQYF. V and J are TRBV4-2 and TRBJ2-3; possible D gene TRBD1, 6 bases. Germline V gene sequence: CDR1 LGHNA, CDR2 YNFKEQ. The V and J ends lost 0 bases and 5 bases respectively, with 12 bases between them. The CDR3 contains 15 residues.

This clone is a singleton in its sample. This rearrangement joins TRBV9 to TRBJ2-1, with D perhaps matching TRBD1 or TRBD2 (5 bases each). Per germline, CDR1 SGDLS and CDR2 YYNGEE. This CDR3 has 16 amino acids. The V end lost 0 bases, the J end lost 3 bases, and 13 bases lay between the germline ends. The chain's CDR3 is CASSVGDPRVYNEQFF. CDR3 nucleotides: TGTGCCAGCAGCGTAGGGGACCCGCGGGTCTACAATGAGCAGTTCTTC.

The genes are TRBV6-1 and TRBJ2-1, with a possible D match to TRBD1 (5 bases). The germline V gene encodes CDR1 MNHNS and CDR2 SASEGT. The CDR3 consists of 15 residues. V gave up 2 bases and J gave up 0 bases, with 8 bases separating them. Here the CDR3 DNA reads TGTGCCAGCAGTGAACAGGGTTTCTCCTACAATGAGCAGTTCTTC. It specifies CASSEQGFSYNEQFF.

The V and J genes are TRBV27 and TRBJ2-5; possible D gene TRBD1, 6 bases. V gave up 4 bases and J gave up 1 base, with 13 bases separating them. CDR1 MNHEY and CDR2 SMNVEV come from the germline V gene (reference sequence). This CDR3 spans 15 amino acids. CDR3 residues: CASSSIGDTQETQYF. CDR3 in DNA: TGTGCCAGCAGTTCAATAGGGGACACCCAAGAGACCCAGTACTTC.

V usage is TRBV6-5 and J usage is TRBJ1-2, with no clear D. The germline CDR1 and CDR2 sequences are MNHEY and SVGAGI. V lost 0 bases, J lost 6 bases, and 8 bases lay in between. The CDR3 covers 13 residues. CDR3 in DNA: TGTGCCAGCAGTTACTCGGTGGTCAATGGCTACACCTTC. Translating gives CASSYSVVNGYTF.

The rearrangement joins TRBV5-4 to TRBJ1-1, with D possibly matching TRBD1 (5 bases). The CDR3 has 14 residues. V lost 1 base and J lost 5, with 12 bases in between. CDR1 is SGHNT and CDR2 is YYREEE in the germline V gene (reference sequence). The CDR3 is CASSLMVGGTEAFF. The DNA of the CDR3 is TGTGCCAGCAGCTTGATGGTGGGGGGAACTGAAGCTTTCTTT.

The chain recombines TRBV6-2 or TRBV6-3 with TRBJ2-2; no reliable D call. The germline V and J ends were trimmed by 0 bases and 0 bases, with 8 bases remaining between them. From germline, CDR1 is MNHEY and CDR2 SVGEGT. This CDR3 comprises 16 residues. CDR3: CASSYSHLANTGELFF. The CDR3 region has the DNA TGTGCCAGCAGTTACTCACACCTGGCGAACACCGGGGAGCTGTTTTTT.